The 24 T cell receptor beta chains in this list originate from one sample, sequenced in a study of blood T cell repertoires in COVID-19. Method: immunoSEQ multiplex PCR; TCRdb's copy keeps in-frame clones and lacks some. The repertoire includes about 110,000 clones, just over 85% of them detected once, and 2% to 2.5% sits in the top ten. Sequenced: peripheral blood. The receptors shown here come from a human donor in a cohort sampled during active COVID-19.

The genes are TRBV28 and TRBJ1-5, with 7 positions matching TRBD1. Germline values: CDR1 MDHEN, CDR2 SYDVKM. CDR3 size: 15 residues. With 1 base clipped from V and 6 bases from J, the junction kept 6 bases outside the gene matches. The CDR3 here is CASSLFRGVRQPQHF. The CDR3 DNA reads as TGTGCCAGCAGTTTATTCAGGGGGGTCCGTCAGCCCCAGCATTTT.

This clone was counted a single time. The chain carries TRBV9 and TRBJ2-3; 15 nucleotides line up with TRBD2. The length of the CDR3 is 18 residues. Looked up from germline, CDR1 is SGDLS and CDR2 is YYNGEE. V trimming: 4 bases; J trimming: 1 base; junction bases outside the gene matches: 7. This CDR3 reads CASSSRTSGGVGTDTQYF. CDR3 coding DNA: TGTGCCAGCAGCTCCCGGACTAGCGGGGGGGTGGGCACAGATACGCAGTATTTT.

The CDR3 region has the DNA TGTGCCAGCAGGGGGAGGGGGACTAGCGGAATATTGGTAAATGAGCAGTTCTTC. Its protein product is CASRGRGTSGILVNEQFF. The chain has TRBV2 and TRBJ2-1; 11 bases are shared with TRBD2. The germline gives CDR1 SNHLY, CDR2 FYNNEI. The CDR3 totals 18 residues. The V segment lost 6 bases and the J segment 7 bases; nucleotides outside the gene matches: 17.

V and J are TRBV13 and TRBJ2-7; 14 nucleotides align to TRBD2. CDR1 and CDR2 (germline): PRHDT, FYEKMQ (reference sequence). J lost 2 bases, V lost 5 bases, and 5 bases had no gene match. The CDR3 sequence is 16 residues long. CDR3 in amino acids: CASSPGLAGATYEQYF. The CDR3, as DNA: TGTGCCAGCAGCCCGGGACTAGCGGGAGCCACCTACGAGCAGTACTTC.

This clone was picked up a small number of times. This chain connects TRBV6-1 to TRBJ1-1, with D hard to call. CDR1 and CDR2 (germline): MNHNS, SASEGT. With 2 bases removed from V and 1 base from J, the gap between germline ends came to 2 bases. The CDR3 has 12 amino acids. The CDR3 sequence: CASSEQNTEAFF. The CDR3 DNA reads TGTGCCAGCAGTGAACAGAACACTGAAGCTTTCTTT.

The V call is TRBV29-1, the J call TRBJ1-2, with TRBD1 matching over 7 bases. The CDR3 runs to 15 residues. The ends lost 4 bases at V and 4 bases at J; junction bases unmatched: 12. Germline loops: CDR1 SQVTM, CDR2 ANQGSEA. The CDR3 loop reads CSVVGDSKNSYGYTF. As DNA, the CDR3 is TGCAGCGTTGTAGGGGACAGCAAAAACTCCTATGGCTACACCTTC.

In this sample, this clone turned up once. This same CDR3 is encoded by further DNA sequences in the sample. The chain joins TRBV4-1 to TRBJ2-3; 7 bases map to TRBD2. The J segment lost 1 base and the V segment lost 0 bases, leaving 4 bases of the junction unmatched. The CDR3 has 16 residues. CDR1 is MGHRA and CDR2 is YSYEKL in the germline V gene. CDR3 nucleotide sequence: TGCGCCAGCAGCCAAGAAGGGGCGGGGGGCACAGATACGCAGTATTTT. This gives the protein CASSQEGAGGTDTQYF.

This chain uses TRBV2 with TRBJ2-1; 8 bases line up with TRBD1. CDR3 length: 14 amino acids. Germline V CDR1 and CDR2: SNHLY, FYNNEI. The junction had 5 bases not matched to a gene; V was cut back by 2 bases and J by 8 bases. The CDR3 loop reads CASSEYRGLDEQFF. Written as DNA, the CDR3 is TGTGCCAGCAGTGAATACAGGGGGTTGGATGAGCAGTTCTTC.

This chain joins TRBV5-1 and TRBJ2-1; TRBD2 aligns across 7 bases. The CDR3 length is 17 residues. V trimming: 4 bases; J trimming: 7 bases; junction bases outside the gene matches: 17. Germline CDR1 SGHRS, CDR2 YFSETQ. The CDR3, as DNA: TGCGCCAGCAGCCTGGAGGCCGGGAGGAGAGTGGGAAATGAGCAGTTCTTC. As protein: CASSLEAGRRVGNEQFF.

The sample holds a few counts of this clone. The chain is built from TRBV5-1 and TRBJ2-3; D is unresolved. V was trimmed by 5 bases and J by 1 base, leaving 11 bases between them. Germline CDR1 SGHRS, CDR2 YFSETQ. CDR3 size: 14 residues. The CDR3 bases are TGCGCCAGCAGACGAGAGTTTCGCACAGATACGCAGTATTTT. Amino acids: CASRREFRTDTQYF.

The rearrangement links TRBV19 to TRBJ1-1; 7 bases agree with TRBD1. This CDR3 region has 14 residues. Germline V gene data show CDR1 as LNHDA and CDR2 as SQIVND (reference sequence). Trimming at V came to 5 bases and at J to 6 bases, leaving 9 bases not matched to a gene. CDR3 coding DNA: TGTGCCAGTAGTTTCGTCACCGGGACAGCTGAAGCTTTCTTT. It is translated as CASSFVTGTAEAFF.

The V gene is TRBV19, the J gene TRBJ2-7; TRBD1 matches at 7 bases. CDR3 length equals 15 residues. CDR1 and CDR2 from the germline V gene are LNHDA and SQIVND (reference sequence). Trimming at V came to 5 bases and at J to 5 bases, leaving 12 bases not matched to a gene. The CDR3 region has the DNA TGTGCCAGTAGTCGAACCATCCGACAGGGCCACGAGCAGTACTTC. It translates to CASSRTIRQGHEQYF.

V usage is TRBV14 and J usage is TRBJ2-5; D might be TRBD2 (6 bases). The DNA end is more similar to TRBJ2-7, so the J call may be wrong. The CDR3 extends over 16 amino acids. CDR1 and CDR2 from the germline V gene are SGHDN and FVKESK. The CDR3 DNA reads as TGTGCCAGCAGCCAGGTCACCGGGACTCAGGGTTCCGAGCAGTACTTC. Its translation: CASSQVTGTQGSEQYF.

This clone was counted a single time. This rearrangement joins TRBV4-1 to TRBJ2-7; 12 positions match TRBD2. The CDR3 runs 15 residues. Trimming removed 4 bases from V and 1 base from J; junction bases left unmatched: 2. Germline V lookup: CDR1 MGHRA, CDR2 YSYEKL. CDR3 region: CASSRTSGVSYEQYF. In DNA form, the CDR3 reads TGCGCCAGCAGCCGGACTAGCGGGGTTTCCTACGAGCAGTACTTC.

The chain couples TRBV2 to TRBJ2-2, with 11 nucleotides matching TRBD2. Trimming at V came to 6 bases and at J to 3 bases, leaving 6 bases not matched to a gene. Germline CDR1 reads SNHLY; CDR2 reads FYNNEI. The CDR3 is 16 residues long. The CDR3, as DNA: TGTGCCAGCAGCGACCAGGGACTAGCGGACACCGGGGAGCTGTTTTTT. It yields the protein CASSDQGLADTGELFF. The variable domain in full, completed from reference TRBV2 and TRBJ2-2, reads EPEVTQTPSHQVTQMGQEVILRCVPISNHLYFYWYRQILGQKVEFLVSFYNNEISEKSEIFDDQFSVERPDGSNFTLKIRSTKLEDSAMYFCASSDQGLADTGELFFGEGSRLTVL.

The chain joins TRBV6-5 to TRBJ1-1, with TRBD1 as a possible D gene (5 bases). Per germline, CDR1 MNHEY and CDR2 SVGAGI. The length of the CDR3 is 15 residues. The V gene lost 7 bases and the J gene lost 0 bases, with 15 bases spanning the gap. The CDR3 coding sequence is TGTGCCAGCATCCCCCCCCAGGGCCTGAACACTGAAGCTTTCTTT. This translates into CASIPPQGLNTEAFF.

The CDR3: CASSQASGDKTGELFF. CDR3 in DNA: TGCGCCAGCAGCCAGGCTAGCGGGGATAAGACCGGGGAGCTGTTTTTT. This chain uses TRBV4-1 with TRBJ2-2, with 9 bases aligning to TRBD2. The CDR3 is 16 amino acids. Germline CDR1 reads MGHRA; CDR2 reads YSYEKL. Trimming cost V 3 bases and J 5 bases; bases outside gene matches: 7.

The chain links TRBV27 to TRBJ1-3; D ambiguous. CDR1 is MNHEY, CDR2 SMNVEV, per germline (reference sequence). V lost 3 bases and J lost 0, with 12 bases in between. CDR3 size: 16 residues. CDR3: CASSFRPGFSGNTIYF. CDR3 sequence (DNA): TGTGCCAGCAGTTTCCGCCCGGGTTTCTCTGGAAACACCATATATTTT.

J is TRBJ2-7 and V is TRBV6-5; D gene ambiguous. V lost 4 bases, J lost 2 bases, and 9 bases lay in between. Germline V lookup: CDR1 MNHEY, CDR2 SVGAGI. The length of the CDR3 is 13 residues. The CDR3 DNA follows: TGTGCCAGCAGTTCGAGGTTCGCCTACGAGCAGTACTTC. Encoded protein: CASSSRFAYEQYF.

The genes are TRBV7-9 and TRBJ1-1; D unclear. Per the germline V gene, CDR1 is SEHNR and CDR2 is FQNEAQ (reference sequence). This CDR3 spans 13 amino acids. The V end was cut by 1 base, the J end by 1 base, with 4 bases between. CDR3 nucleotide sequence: TGTGCCAGCAGCTTAGTACAGAACACTGAAGCTTTCTTT. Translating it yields CASSLVQNTEAFF.

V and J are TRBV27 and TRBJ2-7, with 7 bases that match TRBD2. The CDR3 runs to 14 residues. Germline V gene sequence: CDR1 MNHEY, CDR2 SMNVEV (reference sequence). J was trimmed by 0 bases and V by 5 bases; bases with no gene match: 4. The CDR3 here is CASSLSGPSYEQYF. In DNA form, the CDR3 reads TGTGCCAGCAGTCTTAGCGGGCCCTCCTACGAGCAGTACTTC.

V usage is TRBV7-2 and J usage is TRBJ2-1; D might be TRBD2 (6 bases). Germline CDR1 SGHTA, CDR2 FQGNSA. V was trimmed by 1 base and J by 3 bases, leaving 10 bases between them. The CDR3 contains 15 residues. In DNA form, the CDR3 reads TGTGCCAGCAGCTTAGTTCGGGACTTCTACAATGAGCAGTTCTTC. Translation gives CASSLVRDFYNEQFF. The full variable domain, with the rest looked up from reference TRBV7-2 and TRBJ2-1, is GAGVSQSPSNKVTEKGKDVELRCDPISGHTALYWYRQSLGQGLEFLIYFQGNSAPDKSGLPSDRFSAERTGGSVSTLTIQRTQQEDSAVYLCASSLVRDFYNEQFFGPGTRLTVL.

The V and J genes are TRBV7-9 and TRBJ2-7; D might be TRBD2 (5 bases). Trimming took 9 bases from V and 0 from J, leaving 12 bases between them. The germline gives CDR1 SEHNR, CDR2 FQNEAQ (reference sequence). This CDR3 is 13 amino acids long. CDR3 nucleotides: TGTGCCAGTCTTCCCGCGGGCTCCTACGAGCAGTACTTC. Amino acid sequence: CASLPAGSYEQYF.

The CDR3 region has the DNA TGTGCCAGTAGCCGCCAGGCTTCCACAGATACGCAGTATTTT. It yields the protein CASSRQASTDTQYF. V gene TRBV19 combines with J gene TRBJ2-3, with no clear D. From germline, CDR1 is LNHDA and CDR2 SQIVND (reference sequence). The V end was cut by 6 bases, the J end by 2 bases, with 12 bases between. This CDR3 contains 14 residues.